The entry below gives a single TCR beta chain sequence along with its context. The antigen remains unidentified. Reverse transcribing all isolated RNA meant expressed TCRB transcripts were sequenced. Produced via immunoSEQ multiplex PCR; TCRdb's table is partial and in-frame only. Of 130,000 to 150,000 clones detected, 10% appear once; the ten largest clones hold roughly 1.4%. This specimen comes from a study of beta chain features in type 1 diabetes. V lost 3 bases and J lost 2; bases outside the gene matches: 7. This CDR3 comprises 16 residues. Germline-derived CDR1 and CDR2 are MGHDK and SYGVNS. Study-wide points: Shorter TCRB CDR3s, moderately but significantly so, marked every one of the four CD4+ subsets in Type 1 diabetes patients. Type 1 diabetes patients had fewer VDJ junction insertions and more deletions. Sampled from patients, naive, central memory and Treg TCRB repertoires appeared more similar than those sampled from healthy donors.

The sample taken for sequencing was naive CD4+ T cells from blood. This receptor was taken from a man younger than 35 in good health. The chain links TRBV25-1 to TRBJ2-3, with 8 bases fitting TRBD2. The CDR3, as DNA: TGTGCCAGCAGTGACCCCCCGGGGGGGATCACAGATACGCAGTATTTT. Protein: CASSDPPGGITDTQYF.